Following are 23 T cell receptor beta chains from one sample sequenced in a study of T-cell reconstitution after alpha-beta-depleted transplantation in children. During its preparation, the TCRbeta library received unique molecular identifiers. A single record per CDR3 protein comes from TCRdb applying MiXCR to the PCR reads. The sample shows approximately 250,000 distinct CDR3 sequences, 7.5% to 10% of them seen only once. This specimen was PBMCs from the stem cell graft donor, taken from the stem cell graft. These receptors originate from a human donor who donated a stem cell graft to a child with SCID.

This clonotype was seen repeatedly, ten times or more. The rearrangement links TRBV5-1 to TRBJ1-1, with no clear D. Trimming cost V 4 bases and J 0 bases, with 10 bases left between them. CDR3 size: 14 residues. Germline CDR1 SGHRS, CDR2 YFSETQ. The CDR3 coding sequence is TGCGCCAGCAGCCTGGGGTTCATGAACACTGAAGCTTTCTTT. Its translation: CASSLGFMNTEAFF.

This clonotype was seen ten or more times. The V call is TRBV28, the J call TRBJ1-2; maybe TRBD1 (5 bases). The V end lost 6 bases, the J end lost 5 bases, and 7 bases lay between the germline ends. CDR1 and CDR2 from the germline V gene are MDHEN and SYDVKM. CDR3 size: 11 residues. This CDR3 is CASSRAYGYTF. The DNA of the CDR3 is TGTGCCAGCAGCAGGGCTTATGGCTACACCTTC.

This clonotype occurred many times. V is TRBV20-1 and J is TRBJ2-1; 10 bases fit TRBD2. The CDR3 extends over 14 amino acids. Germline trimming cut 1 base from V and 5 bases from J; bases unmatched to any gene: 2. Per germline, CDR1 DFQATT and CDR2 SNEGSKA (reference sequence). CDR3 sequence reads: CSARVAGGHNEQFF. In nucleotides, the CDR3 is TGCAGTGCTAGAGTAGCGGGGGGACACAATGAGCAGTTCTTC.

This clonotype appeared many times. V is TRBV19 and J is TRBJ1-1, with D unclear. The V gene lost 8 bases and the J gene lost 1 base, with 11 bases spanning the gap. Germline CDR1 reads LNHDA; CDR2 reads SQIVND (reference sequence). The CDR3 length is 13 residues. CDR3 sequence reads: CASGKLRNTEAFF. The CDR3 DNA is TGTGCCAGTGGAAAACTCCGGAACACTGAAGCTTTCTTT.

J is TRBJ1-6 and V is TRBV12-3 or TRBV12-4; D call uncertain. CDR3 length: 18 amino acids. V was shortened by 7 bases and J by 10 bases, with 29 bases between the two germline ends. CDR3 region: CASKPMGGSSFNSSPLHF. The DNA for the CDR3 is TGTGCCAGCAAACCGATGGGAGGCAGTTCGTTTAATTCGTCACCCCTCCACTTT.

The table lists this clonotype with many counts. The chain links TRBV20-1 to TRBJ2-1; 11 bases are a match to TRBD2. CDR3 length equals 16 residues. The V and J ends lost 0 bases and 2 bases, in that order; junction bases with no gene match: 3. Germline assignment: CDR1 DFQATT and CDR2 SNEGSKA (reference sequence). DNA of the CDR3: TGCAGTGCTAGAGAACTAGCGGGGGCGACCTACAATGAGCAGTTCTTC. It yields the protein CSARELAGATYNEQFF.

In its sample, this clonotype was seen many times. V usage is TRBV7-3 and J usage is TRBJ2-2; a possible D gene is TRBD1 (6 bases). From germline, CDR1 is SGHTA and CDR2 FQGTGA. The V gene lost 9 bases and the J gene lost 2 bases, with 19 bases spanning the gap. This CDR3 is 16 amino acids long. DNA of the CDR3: TGTGCCAGGGCGGAGAAACAGGGTATTAACACCGGGGAGCTGTTTTTT. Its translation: CARAEKQGINTGELFF.

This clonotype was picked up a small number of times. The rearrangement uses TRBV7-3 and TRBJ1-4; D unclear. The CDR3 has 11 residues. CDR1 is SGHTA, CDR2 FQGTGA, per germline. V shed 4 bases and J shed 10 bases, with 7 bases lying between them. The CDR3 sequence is CASSSIGKLFF. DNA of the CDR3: TGTGCCAGCAGCTCTATCGGAAAACTGTTTTTT.

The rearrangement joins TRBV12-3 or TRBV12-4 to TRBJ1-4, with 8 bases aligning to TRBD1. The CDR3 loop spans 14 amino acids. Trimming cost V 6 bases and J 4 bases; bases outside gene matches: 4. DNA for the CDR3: TGTGCCAGCAGACCGGGACAGGTTAATGAAAAACTGTTTTTT. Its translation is CASRPGQVNEKLFF.

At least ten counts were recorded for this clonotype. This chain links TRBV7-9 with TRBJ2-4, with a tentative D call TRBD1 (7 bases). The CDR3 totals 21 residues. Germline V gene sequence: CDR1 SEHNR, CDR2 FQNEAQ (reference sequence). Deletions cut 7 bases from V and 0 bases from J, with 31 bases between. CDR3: CASTNLLTVGQGGEAKNIQYF. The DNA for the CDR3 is TGTGCCAGCACCAACCTCTTGACTGTGGGTCAGGGGGGCGAAGCCAAAAACATTCAGTACTTC.

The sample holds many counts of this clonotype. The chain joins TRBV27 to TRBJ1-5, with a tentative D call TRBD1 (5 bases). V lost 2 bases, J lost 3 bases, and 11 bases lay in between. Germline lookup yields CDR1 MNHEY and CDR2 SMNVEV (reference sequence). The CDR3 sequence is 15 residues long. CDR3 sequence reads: CASSLDRRLNQPQHF. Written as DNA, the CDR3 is TGTGCCAGCAGTTTAGACAGAAGACTCAATCAGCCCCAGCATTTT.

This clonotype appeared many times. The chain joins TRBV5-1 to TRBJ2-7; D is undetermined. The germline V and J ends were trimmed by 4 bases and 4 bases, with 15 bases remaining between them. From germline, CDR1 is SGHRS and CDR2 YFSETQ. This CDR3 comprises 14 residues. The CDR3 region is CASSLATGVYEQYF. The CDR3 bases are TGCGCCAGCAGCCTGGCGACCGGAGTTTACGAGCAGTACTTC.

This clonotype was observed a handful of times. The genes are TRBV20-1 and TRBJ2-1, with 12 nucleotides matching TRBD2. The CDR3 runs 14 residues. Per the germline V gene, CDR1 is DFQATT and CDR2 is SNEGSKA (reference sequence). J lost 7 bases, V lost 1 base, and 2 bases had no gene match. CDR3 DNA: TGCAGTGCTAGAGGACTAGCGGGGGCAAATGAGCAGTTCTTC. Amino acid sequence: CSARGLAGANEQFF.

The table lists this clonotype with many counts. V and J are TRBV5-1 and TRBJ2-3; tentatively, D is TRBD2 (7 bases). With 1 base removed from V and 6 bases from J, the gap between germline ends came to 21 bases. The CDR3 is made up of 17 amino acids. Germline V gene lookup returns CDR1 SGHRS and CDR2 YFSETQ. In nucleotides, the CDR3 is TGCGCCAGCAGCTTGAGTTTCCGCGGGGGCTCGCTGGATACGCAGTATTTT. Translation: CASSLSFRGGSLDTQYF.

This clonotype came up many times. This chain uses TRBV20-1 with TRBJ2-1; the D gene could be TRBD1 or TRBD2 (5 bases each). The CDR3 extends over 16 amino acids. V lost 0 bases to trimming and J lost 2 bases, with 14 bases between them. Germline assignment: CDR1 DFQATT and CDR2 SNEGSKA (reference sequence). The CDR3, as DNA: TGCAGTGCTAGAGATCGGAGGCTGGGACCCTACAATGAGCAGTTCTTC. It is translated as CSARDRRLGPYNEQFF.

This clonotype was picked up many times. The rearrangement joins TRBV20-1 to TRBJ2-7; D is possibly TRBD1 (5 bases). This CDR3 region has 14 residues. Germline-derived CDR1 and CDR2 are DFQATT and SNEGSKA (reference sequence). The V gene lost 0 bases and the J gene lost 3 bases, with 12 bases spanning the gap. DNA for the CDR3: TGCAGTGCTAGAGATGGGTCCAGGGTCTACGAGCAGTACTTC. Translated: CSARDGSRVYEQYF.

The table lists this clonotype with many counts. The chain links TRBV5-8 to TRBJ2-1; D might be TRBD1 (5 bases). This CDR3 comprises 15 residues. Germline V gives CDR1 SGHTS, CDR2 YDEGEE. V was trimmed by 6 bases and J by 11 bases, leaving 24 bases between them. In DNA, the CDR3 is TGTGCCAGCAAAAGGGGCAGGCAGGGCACCCTACAGCAGTTCTTC. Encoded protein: CASKRGRQGTLQQFF.

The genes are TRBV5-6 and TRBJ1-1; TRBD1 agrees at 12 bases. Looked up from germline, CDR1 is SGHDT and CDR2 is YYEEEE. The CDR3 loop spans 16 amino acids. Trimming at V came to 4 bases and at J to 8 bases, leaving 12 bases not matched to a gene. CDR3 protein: CASSPGTGGLTTEAFF. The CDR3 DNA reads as TGTGCCAGCAGCCCAGGGACAGGGGGCTTGACGACCGAAGCTTTCTTT.

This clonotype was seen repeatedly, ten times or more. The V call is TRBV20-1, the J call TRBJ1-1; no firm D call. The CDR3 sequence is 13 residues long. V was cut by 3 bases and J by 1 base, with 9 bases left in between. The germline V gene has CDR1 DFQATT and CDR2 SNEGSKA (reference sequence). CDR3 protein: CSASPRANTEAFF. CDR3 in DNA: TGCAGTGCTAGTCCCCGAGCGAACACTGAAGCTTTCTTT.

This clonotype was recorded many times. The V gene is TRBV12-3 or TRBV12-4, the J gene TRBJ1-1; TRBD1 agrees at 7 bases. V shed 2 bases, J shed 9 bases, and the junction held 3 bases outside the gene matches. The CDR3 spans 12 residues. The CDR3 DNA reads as TGTGCCAGCAGTTTATGGGACAGCAAAGCTTTCTTT. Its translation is CASSLWDSKAFF.

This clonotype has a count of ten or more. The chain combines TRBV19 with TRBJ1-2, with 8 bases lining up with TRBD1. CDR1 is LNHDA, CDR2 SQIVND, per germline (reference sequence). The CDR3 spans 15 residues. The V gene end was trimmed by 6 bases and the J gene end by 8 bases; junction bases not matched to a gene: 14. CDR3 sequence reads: CASRNLGQGVYGYTF. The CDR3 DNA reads TGTGCCAGTAGGAACCTCGGACAGGGAGTGTACGGCTACACCTTC.

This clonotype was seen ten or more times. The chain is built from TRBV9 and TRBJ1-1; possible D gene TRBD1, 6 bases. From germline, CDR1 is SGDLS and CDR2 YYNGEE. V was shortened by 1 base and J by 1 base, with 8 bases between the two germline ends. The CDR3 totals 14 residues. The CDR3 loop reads CASSVTGANTEAFF. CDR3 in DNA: TGTGCCAGCAGCGTAACGGGGGCGAACACTGAAGCTTTCTTT. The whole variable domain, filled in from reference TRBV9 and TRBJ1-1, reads DSGVTQTPKHLITATGQRVTLRCSPRSGDLSVYWYQQSLDQGLQFLIQYYNGEERAKGNILERFSAQQFPDLHSELNLSSLELGDSALYFCASSVTGANTEAFFGQGTRLTVV.

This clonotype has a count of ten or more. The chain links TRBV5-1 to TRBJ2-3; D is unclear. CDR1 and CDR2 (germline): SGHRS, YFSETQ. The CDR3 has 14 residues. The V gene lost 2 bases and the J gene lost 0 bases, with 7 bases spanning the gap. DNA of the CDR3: TGCGCCAGCAGCTTCCAGGATAGCACAGATACGCAGTATTTT. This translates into CASSFQDSTDTQYF.